One and the same sample provided the 28 T cell receptor beta chains below, sequenced in a study of CD8 T cells in Susac syndrome. Random hexamers served to reverse transcribe roughly 0.5 to 1 ug RNA. TCRdb analysed the immunoSEQ multiplex PCR reads with MiXCR anew, one entry per CDR3 protein. The table lists around 79,000 distinct CDR3 sequences, about 95% of them singletons, with just under 0.4% in the top ten. The sequenced sample was CD8+ T cells from PBMCs. These receptor sequences come from a human donor with multiple sclerosis.

The CDR3 region has the DNA TGTGCCAGCAGTTACGAGGGCAAACCTGGAAACACCATATATTTT. As protein: CASSYEGKPGNTIYF. The rearrangement links TRBV6-6 to TRBJ1-3; D not certain. The CDR3 contains 15 residues. Trimming took 2 bases from V and 2 from J, leaving 10 bases between them. Per germline, CDR1 MNHNY and CDR2 SVGAGI (reference sequence).

The V call is TRBV3-1, the J call TRBJ2-1; the D gene could be TRBD1 or TRBD2 (5 bases each). The CDR3 contains 16 residues. Trimming took 0 bases from V and 1 from J, leaving 10 bases between them. The germline CDR1 and CDR2 sequences are LGHDT and YNNKEL (reference sequence). The CDR3 loop reads CASSQDGRESYNEQFF. The CDR3 bases are TGTGCCAGCAGCCAAGATGGCAGGGAGTCCTACAATGAGCAGTTCTTC.

The V and J genes are TRBV4-2 and TRBJ1-5; the D is unclear. Germline V CDR1 and CDR2: LGHNA, YNFKEQ. V lost 2 bases and J 1 base, leaving 9 bases between the germline ends. This CDR3 region has 15 residues. CDR3 sequence reads: CASSQTSGSNQPQHF. The CDR3 DNA reads as TGTGCCAGCAGCCAAACGAGCGGCAGCAATCAGCCCCAGCATTTT.

The CDR3 reads CASSLNQETQYF. The CDR3 nucleotides read TGTGCCAGCAGCTTAAACCAAGAGACCCAGTACTTC. The chain carries TRBV7-9 and TRBJ2-5; D is unresolved. The CDR3 is made up of 12 amino acids. Germline V gene data show CDR1 as SEHNR and CDR2 as FQNEAQ (reference sequence). Trimming pared 2 bases from V and 0 bases from J, leaving 1 base between.

DNA for the CDR3: TGTGCCAGCAGCCGGGACAGGGGGCCGAATAATTCACCCCTCCACTTT. This gives the protein CASSRDRGPNNSPLHF. J is TRBJ1-6 and V is TRBV13; the match to TRBD1 covers 12 bases. The germline gives CDR1 PRHDT, CDR2 FYEKMQ (reference sequence). After removal of 5 bases from V and 5 bases from J, the junction contained 4 bases not matched to a gene. This CDR3 is 16 amino acids long.

This clonotype is a singleton in its sample. The chain links TRBV9 to TRBJ1-2, with D possibly being TRBD1 (5 bases). The ends were cut back, 0 bases at V and 2 bases at J, with 14 bases in the middle. The CDR3 loop spans 16 amino acids. The V gene's germline CDR1 is SGDLS and CDR2 YYNGEE. DNA for the CDR3: TGTGCCAGCAGCGTAGAGCCCGGGACGGACAACTATGGCTACACCTTC. Translation gives CASSVEPGTDNYGYTF.

This clonotype was counted a single time. The chain combines TRBV7-9 with TRBJ2-7; tentatively, D is TRBD2 (6 bases). This CDR3 has 14 amino acids. CDR1 is SEHNR and CDR2 is FQNEAQ in the germline V gene (reference sequence). V dropped 5 bases and J dropped 6 bases, with 17 bases sitting between them. The CDR3 nucleotides read TGTGCCAGCAGCCACCCCCAGCGCGGGGCCGAGCAGTACTTC. Translated, it gives CASSHPQRGAEQYF.

The chain joins TRBV29-1 to TRBJ2-2; tentative D call: TRBD1 (6 bases). Trimming stripped 6 bases from V and 4 bases from J, with 12 bases between. The V gene's germline CDR1 is SQVTM and CDR2 ANQGSEA. The CDR3 has 13 residues. Written as DNA, the CDR3 is TGCAGCGTCCCGGACAGTGGCACCGGGGAGCTGTTTTTT. Protein product: CSVPDSGTGELFF.

This rearrangement joins TRBV4-1 to TRBJ1-2; no definite D call. The V end was cut by 2 bases, the J end by 3 bases, with 13 bases between. The germline CDR1 and CDR2 sequences are MGHRA and YSYEKL. The CDR3 runs to 15 residues. The chain's CDR3 is CASSQKIRSHYGYTF. In DNA form, the CDR3 reads TGCGCCAGCAGCCAAAAGATCCGGTCGCACTATGGCTACACCTTC.

The chain employs TRBV12-3 or TRBV12-4 and TRBJ1-2; 12 bases match TRBD1. The trim removed 5 bases at V and 8 bases at J, leaving 9 bases unmatched. This CDR3 has 15 residues. The CDR3 loop is CASSKPGQGAPGYTF. The CDR3 nucleotides are TGTGCCAGCAGTAAACCGGGACAGGGGGCGCCGGGCTACACCTTC.

V gene TRBV7-2 combines with J gene TRBJ2-1; D may be TRBD2 (5 bases). Trimming removed 5 bases from V and 5 bases from J, with 19 bases in between. CDR1 and CDR2 (germline): SGHTA, FQGNSA. The CDR3 covers 16 residues. The CDR3: CASSLIPDSLDNEQFF. The CDR3 DNA reads TGTGCCAGCAGCCTAATACCGGACTCTCTAGACAATGAGCAGTTCTTC. Full variable domain (remainder filled in from reference TRBV7-2 and TRBJ2-1): GAGVSQSPSNKVTEKGKDVELRCDPISGHTALYWYRQSLGQGLEFLIYFQGNSAPDKSGLPSDRFSAERTGGSVSTLTIQRTQQEDSAVYLCASSLIPDSLDNEQFFGPGTRLTVL.

The chain has TRBV27 and TRBJ1-2; a weak D match, TRBD1 (6 bases). The CDR3 has 13 amino acids. CDR1 and CDR2 (germline): MNHEY, SMNVEV (reference sequence). Trimming removed 0 bases at V and 8 bases at J, with 10 bases between. The CDR3 bases are TGTGCCAGCAGTTTATCGGGGGGGCCCGGCTACACCTTC. It is translated as CASSLSGGPGYTF.

The chain carries TRBV5-1 and TRBJ2-3, with TRBD2 matching over 7 bases. CDR1 and CDR2 (germline): SGHRS, YFSETQ. The CDR3 has 15 amino acids. V lost 1 base, J lost 1 base, and 3 bases stayed unmatched. The chain's CDR3 is CASSLLREGTDTQYF. The CDR3 bases are TGCGCCAGCAGCTTGTTACGGGAGGGCACAGATACGCAGTATTTT. Full variable domain (missing parts from reference TRBV5-1 and TRBJ2-3): KAGVTQTPRYLIKTRGQQVTLSCSPISGHRSVSWYQQTPGQGLQFLFEYFSETQRNKGNFPGRFSGRQFSNSRSEMNVSTLELGDSALYLCASSLLREGTDTQYFGPGTRLTVL.

The V call is TRBV9, the J call TRBJ2-1; D not resolved. There are 14 residues in the CDR3. Trimming cost V 1 base and J 4 bases, with 9 bases left between them. CDR1 is SGDLS and CDR2 is YYNGEE in the germline V gene. The CDR3 sequence is CASSVSPGYNEQFF. For the CDR3, the DNA is TGTGCCAGCAGCGTATCTCCCGGGTACAATGAGCAGTTCTTC.

The chain recombines TRBV5-1 with TRBJ2-5, with a weak D call TRBD2 (6 bases). The germline V and J ends were trimmed by 2 bases and 1 base, with 9 bases remaining between them. The CDR3 extends over 14 amino acids. In germline, CDR1 is SGHRS, CDR2 YFSETQ. DNA of the CDR3: TGCGCCAGCAGCTTTAGGGACTCCCAAGAGACCCAGTACTTC. It yields the protein CASSFRDSQETQYF.

The chain combines TRBV7-9 with TRBJ1-1; 8 bases map to TRBD1. The CDR3 loop spans 15 amino acids. The V and J ends lost 7 bases and 1 base, in that order; junction bases with no gene match: 8. CDR1 is SEHNR and CDR2 is FQNEAQ in the germline V gene (reference sequence). This CDR3 is CASIPAGQANTEAFF. The CDR3 coding sequence is TGTGCCAGCATCCCAGCGGGACAGGCGAACACTGAAGCTTTCTTT.

The gene calls are TRBV29-1 and TRBJ2-1; 7 bases fit TRBD2. The germline V gene encodes CDR1 SQVTM and CDR2 ANQGSEA. The ends lost 4 bases at V and 6 bases at J; junction bases unmatched: 6. The CDR3 is made up of 13 amino acids. The CDR3 spells CSVGLADSNEQFF. The CDR3 nucleotides read TGCAGCGTTGGGCTAGCGGATTCCAATGAGCAGTTCTTC.

The chain employs TRBV24-1 and TRBJ2-1; unclear D gene. Trimming cost V 4 bases and J 1 base, with 4 bases left between them. The CDR3 is made up of 13 amino acids. The germline gives CDR1 KGHDR, CDR2 SFDVKD. CDR3 DNA: TGTGCCACCAGTGACAGGTCCTACAATGAGCAGTTCTTC. Amino acid sequence: CATSDRSYNEQFF.

This chain uses TRBV4-3 with TRBJ2-1; 8 nucleotides line up with TRBD1. The CDR3 runs 17 residues. The germline V gene encodes CDR1 LGHNA and CDR2 YSLEER. The ends lost 4 bases at V and 8 bases at J; junction bases unmatched: 16. The CDR3 bases are TGCGCCAGCAGCCGCCGAATAGAGACAGGGGCGGGCGATGAGCAGTTCTTC. Protein: CASSRRIETGAGDEQFF.

V usage is TRBV6-2 or TRBV6-3 and J usage is TRBJ2-6; 9 nucleotides match TRBD1. The germline V gene has CDR1 MNHEY and CDR2 SVGEGT. The CDR3 totals 16 residues. Unmatched junction bases numbered 7, after V lost 6 bases and J lost 4 bases. The CDR3 reads CASSSDRGKGANVLTF. CDR3 sequence (DNA): TGTGCCAGCAGCTCCGACAGGGGGAAGGGGGCCAACGTCCTGACTTTC.

The chain combines TRBV29-1 with TRBJ1-1, with D unclear. Germline assignment: CDR1 SQVTM and CDR2 ANQGSEA. The CDR3 has 15 amino acids. V dropped 3 bases and J dropped 2 bases, with 16 bases sitting between them. CDR3 protein: CSVEALGPLNTEAFF. DNA for the CDR3: TGCAGCGTTGAGGCACTGGGCCCCCTAAACACTGAAGCTTTCTTT.

The chain uses TRBV27 and TRBJ2-5, with TRBD1 as a possible D gene (5 bases). The V end was cut by 3 bases, the J end by 4 bases, with 15 bases between. CDR1 and CDR2 (germline): MNHEY, SMNVEV (reference sequence). This CDR3 spans 15 amino acids. The CDR3 loop reads CASSFIGGRGETQYF. The CDR3 DNA reads as TGTGCCAGCAGTTTTATAGGTGGTAGGGGAGAGACCCAGTACTTC.

The J gene is TRBJ1-1, the V gene TRBV4-2; the D gene is possibly TRBD1 (5 bases). This CDR3 contains 14 residues. V was shortened by 1 base and J by 4 bases, with 10 bases between the two germline ends. The germline V gene encodes CDR1 LGHNA and CDR2 YNFKEQ. The CDR3 spells CASSQAREITEAFF. The CDR3 nucleotides are TGTGCCAGCAGCCAAGCCAGGGAGATCACTGAAGCTTTCTTT.

This clonotype was counted once. This rearrangement joins TRBV2 to TRBJ2-3; 11 nucleotides match TRBD2. The CDR3 covers 17 residues. Germline CDR1 is SNHLY and CDR2 is FYNNEI. J gave up 3 bases and V 6 bases, and 11 bases lay outside the gene matches. CDR3 amino acids: CASSARTSGSGTDTQYF. The CDR3 region has the DNA TGTGCCAGCAGCGCTCGTACTAGCGGGAGCGGGACAGATACGCAGTATTTT. The entire variable domain, with the rest obtained from reference TRBV2 and TRBJ2-3, is as follows: EPEVTQTPSHQVTQMGQEVILRCVPISNHLYFYWYRQILGQKVEFLVSFYNNEISEKSEIFDDQFSVERPDGSNFTLKIRSTKLEDSAMYFCASSARTSGSGTDTQYFGPGTRLTVL.

The chain couples TRBV6-6 to TRBJ2-7; 13 nucleotides line up with TRBD2. CDR1 is MNHNY and CDR2 is SVGAGI in the germline V gene (reference sequence). The CDR3 is 15 residues long. The ends lost 0 bases at V and 6 bases at J; junction bases unmatched: 2. CDR3 sequence reads: CASSYSGTSGIEQYF. The CDR3 bases are TGTGCCAGCAGTTACTCCGGGACTAGCGGGATCGAGCAGTACTTC.

The chain recombines TRBV6-2 or TRBV6-3 with TRBJ2-2; D not resolved. The CDR3 is 15 amino acids. V gave up 2 bases and J gave up 5 bases, with 12 bases separating them. The germline CDR1 and CDR2 sequences are MNHEY and SVGEGT. Here the CDR3 DNA reads TGTGCCAGCAGTTACGGGCCAGTAATGACCGGGGAGCTGTTTTTT. It yields the protein CASSYGPVMTGELFF.

This rearrangement joins TRBV6-5 to TRBJ2-5; a weak D match, TRBD2 (6 bases). Trimming cost V 4 bases and J 4 bases, with 10 bases left between them. Germline V CDR1 and CDR2: MNHEY, SVGAGI. CDR3 length equals 13 residues. The CDR3 DNA reads as TGTGCCAGCAGTTCGGCGGGGCTAGAGACCCAGTACTTC. Protein product: CASSSAGLETQYF.

There are a few counts of this clonotype. V and J are TRBV5-1 and TRBJ2-7; TRBD2 might be the D (6 bases). V lost 6 bases to trimming and J lost 5 bases, with 21 bases between them. CDR3 length equals 15 residues. CDR1 and CDR2 from the germline V gene are SGHRS and YFSETQ. The CDR3 DNA follows: TGCGCCAGCAACTCCTCGGGACTTAGCTTTAACGAGCAGTACTTC. This codes for CASNSSGLSFNEQYF.